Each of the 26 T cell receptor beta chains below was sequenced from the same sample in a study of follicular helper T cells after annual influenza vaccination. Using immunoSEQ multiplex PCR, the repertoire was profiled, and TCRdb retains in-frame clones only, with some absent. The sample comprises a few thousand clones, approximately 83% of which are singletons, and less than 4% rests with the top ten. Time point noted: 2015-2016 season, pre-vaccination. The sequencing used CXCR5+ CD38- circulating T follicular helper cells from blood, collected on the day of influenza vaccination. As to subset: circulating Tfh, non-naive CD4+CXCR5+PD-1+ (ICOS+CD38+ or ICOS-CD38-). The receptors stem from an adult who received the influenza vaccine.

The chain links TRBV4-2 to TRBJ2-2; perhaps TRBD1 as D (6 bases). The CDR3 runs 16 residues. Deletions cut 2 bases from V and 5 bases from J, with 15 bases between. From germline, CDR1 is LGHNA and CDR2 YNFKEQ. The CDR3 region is CASSQFQAGETGELFF. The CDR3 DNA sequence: TGTGCCAGCAGCCAATTTCAGGCAGGGGAGACCGGGGAGCTGTTTTTT.

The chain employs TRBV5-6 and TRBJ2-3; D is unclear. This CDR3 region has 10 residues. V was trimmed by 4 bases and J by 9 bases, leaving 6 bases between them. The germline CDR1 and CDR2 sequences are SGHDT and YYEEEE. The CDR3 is CASSGTTQYF. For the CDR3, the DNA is TGTGCCAGCAGCGGAACGACGCAGTATTTT.

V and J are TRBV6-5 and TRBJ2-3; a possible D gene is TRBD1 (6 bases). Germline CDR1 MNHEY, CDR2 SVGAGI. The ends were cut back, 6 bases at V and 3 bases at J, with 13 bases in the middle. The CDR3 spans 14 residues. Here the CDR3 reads CASRLQGWTDTQYF. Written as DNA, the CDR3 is TGTGCCAGCAGGCTACAGGGCTGGACAGATACGCAGTATTTT.

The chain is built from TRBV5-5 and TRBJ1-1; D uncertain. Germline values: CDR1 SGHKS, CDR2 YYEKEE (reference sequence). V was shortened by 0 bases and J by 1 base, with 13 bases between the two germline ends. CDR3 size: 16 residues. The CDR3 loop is CASSLGRVLGNTEAFF. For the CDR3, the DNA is TGTGCCAGCAGCTTGGGGAGGGTGCTGGGGAACACTGAAGCTTTCTTT.

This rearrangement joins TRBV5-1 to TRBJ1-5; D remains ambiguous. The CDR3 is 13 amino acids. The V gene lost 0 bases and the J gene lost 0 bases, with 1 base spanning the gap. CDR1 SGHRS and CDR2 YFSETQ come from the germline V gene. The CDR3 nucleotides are TGCGCCAGCAGCTTGGATAGCAATCAGCCCCAGCATTTT. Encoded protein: CASSLDSNQPQHF.

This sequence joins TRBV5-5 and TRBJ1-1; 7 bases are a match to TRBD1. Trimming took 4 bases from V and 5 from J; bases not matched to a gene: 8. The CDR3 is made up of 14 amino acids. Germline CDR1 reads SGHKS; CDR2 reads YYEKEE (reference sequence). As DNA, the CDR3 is TGTGCCAGCAGCGAGACAGGGTGGGTGACTGAAGCTTTCTTT. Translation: CASSETGWVTEAFF.

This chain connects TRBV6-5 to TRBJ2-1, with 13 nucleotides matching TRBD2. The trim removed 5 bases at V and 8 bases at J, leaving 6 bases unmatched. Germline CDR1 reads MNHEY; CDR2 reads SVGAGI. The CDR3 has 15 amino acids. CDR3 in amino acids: CASSRTSGSNYEQFF. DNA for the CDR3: TGTGCCAGCAGTCGGACTAGCGGGAGTAATTATGAGCAGTTCTTC.

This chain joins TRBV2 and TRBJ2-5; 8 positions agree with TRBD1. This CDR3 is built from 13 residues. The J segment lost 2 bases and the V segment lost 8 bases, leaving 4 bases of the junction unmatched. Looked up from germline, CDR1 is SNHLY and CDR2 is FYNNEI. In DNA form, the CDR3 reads TGTGCCAGCGAGGACAGGGCTCAAGAGACCCAGTACTTC. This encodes CASEDRAQETQYF.

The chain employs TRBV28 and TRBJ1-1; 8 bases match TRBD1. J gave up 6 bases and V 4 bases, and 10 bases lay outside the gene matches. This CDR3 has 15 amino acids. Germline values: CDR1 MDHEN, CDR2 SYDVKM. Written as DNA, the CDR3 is TGTGCCAGCAGTTCCCCAACAGGGGGGTTGGCTGAAGCTTTCTTT. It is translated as CASSSPTGGLAEAFF.

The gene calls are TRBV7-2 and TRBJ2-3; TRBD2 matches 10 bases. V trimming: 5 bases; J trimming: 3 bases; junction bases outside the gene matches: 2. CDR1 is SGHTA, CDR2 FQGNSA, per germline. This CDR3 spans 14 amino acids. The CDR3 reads CASSVSGGTDTQYF. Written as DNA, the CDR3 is TGTGCCAGCAGCGTTAGCGGGGGGACAGATACGCAGTATTTT. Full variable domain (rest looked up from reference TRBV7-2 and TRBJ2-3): GAGVSQSPSNKVTEKGKDVELRCDPISGHTALYWYRQSLGQGLEFLIYFQGNSAPDKSGLPSDRFSAERTGGSVSTLTIQRTQQEDSAVYLCASSVSGGTDTQYFGPGTRLTVL.

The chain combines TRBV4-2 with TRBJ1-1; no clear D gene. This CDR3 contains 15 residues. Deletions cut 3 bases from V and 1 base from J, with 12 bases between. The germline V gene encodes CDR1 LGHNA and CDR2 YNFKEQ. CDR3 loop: CASSQSLRANTEAFF. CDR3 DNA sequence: TGTGCCAGCAGCCAGTCTCTGAGGGCGAACACTGAAGCTTTCTTT.

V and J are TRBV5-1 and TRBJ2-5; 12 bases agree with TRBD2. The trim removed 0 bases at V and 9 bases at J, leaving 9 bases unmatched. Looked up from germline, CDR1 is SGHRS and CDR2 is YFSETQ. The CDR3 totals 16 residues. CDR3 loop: CASSLGGLAGQGAQYF. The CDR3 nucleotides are TGCGCCAGCAGCTTGGGGGGACTAGCGGGCCAAGGGGCCCAGTACTTC.

The DNA for the CDR3 is TGTGCCAGCAGTTCGAGGACAGGGGGCACTGAAGCTTTCTTT. Its protein is CASSSRTGGTEAFF. The rearrangement joins TRBV6-5 to TRBJ1-1; TRBD1 matches 10 bases. Unmatched junction bases numbered 3, after V lost 4 bases and J lost 4 bases. The V gene's germline CDR1 is MNHEY and CDR2 SVGAGI. The CDR3 is 14 amino acids.

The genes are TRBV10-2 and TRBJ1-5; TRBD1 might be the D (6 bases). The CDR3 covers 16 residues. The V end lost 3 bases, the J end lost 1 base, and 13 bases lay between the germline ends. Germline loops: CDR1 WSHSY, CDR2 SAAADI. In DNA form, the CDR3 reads TGCGCCAGCAGTGAACGGGGGGGGGCGAGCAATCAGCCCCAGCATTTT. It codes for CASSERGGASNQPQHF.

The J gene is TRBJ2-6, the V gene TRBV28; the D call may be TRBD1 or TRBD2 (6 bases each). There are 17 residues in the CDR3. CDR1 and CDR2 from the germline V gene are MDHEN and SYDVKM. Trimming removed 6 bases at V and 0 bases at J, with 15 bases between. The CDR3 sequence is CASRGSGASSGANVLTF. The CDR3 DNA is TGTGCCAGCAGGGGCTCGGGGGCCTCCTCTGGGGCCAACGTCCTGACTTTC. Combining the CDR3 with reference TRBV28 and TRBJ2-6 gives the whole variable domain DVKVTQSSRYLVKRTGEKVFLECVQDMDHENMFWYRQDPGLGLRLIYFSYDVKMKEKGDIPEGYSVSREKKERFSLILESASTNQTSMYLCASRGSGASSGANVLTFGAGSRLTVL.

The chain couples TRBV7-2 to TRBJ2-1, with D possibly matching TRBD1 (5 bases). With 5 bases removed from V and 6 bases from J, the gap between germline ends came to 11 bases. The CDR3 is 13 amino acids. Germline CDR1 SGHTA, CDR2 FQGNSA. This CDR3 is CASSQGWGNEQFF. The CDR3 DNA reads TGTGCCAGCAGCCAGGGATGGGGCAATGAGCAGTTCTTC.

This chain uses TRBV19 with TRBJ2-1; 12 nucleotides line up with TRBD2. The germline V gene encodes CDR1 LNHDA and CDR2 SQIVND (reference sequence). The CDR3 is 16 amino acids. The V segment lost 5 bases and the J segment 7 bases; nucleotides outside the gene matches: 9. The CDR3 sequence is CASSFRLAGDRNEQFF. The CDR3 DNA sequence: TGTGCCAGTAGTTTCCGACTAGCGGGAGATCGGAATGAGCAGTTCTTC.

The CDR3, as DNA: TGTGCCAGTAGTATGAGGCGGGAAAATACGCAGTATTTT. Translating it yields CASSMRRENTQYF. The rearrangement joins TRBV19 to TRBJ2-3, with D possibly being TRBD2 (6 bases). From germline, CDR1 is LNHDA and CDR2 SQIVND (reference sequence). This CDR3 is built from 13 residues. The V gene lost 3 bases and the J gene lost 7 bases, with 11 bases spanning the gap.

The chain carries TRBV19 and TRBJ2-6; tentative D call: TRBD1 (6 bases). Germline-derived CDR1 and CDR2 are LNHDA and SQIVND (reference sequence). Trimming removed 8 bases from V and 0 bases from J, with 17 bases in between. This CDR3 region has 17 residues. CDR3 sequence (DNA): TGTGCCAGTGCCGGGACAAACCTTCGCTCTGGGGCCAACGTCCTGACTTTC. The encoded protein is CASAGTNLRSGANVLTF. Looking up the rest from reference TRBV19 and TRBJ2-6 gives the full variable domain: DGGITQSPKYLFRKEGQNVTLSCEQNLNHDAMYWYRQDPGQGLRLIYYSQIVNDFQKGDIAEGYSVSREKKESFPLTVTSAQKNPTAFYLCASAGTNLRSGANVLTFGAGSRLTVL.

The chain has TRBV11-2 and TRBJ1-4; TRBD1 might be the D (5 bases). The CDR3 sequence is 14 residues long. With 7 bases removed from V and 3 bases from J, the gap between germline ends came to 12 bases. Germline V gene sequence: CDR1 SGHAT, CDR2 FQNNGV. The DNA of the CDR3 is TGTGCCAGCATCCGGGACCGAGCTAATGAAAAACTGTTTTTT. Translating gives CASIRDRANEKLFF.

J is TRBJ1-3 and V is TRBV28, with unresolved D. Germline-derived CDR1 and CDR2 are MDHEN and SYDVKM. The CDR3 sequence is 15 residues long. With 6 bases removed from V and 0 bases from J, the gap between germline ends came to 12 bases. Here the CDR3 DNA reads TGTGCCAGCAGCCCTAACACAGCCTCTGGAAACACCATATATTTT. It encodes CASSPNTASGNTIYF. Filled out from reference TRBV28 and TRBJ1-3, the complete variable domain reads DVKVTQSSRYLVKRTGEKVFLECVQDMDHENMFWYRQDPGLGLRLIYFSYDVKMKEKGDIPEGYSVSREKKERFSLILESASTNQTSMYLCASSPNTASGNTIYFGEGSWLTVV.

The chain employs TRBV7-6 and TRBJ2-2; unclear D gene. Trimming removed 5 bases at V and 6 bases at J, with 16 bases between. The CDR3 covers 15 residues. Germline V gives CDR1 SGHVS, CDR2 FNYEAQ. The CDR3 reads CASSQSDITAGELFF. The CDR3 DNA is TGTGCCAGCAGCCAATCCGATATCACGGCCGGGGAGCTGTTTTTT.

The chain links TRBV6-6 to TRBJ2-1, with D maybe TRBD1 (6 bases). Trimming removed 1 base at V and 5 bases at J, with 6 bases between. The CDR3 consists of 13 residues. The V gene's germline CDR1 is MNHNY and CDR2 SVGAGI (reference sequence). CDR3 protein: CASSYYRDNEQFF. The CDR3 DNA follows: TGTGCCAGCAGTTACTACAGGGACAATGAGCAGTTCTTC.

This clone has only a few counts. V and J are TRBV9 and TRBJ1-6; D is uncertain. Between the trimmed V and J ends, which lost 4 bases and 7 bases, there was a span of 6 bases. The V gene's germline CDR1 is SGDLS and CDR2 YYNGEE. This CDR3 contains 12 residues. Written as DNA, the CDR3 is TGTGCCAGCAGCTTGGAGAATTCACCCCTCCACTTT. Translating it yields CASSLENSPLHF.

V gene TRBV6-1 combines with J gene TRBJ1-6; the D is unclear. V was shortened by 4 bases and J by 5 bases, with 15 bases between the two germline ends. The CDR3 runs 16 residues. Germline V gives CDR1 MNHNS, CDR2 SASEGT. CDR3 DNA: TGTGCCAGCAGTGTTACCAGCCCCAACGATAATTCACCCCTCCACTTT. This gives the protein CASSVTSPNDNSPLHF.

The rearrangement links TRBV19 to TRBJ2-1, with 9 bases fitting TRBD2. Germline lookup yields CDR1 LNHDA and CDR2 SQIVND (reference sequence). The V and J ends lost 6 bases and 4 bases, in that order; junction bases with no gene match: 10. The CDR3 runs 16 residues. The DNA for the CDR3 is TGTGCCAGTAGCGAAGGCGGGGGGGCCGGATACAATGAGCAGTTCTTC. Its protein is CASSEGGGAGYNEQFF. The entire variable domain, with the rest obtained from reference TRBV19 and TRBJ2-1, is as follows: DGGITQSPKYLFRKEGQNVTLSCEQNLNHDAMYWYRQDPGQGLRLIYYSQIVNDFQKGDIAEGYSVSREKKESFPLTVTSAQKNPTAFYLCASSEGGGAGYNEQFFGPGTRLTVL.